This TCR beta chain was recorded in a study of shared clonotypes between healthy human individuals. Whole-study context: For every donor, three CD4 naive, three CD4 memory, two CD8 naive and one CD8 memory plates were used. General study results and limits: Despite large depth, sorted-subset datasets appeared incompletely sequenced. Generally, estimated richness proved larger in naive subsets than it did in memory subsets.

The method was immunoSEQ multiplex PCR; TCRdb's version includes in-frame clones alone and lacks a portion of them. The sample contains about 380,000 clones, just over 95% of which appear only once. Donors included only healthy HIV-negative adults lacking recent acute infections or vaccinations. Remarks on this clone: Its specificity is not known.

Material for sequencing was memory CD8+ T cells sorted from blood. Subset denoted: CD45RO+ cells pooled with CCR7-negative TemRA cells. The receptor was isolated from a man aged 25-45 years in good health.

The CDR3 DNA reads TGCGCCAGCAGCATGCCACAAGAGACCCAGTACTTC. Translating gives CASSMPQETQYF. This sequence joins TRBV5-1 and TRBJ2-5; D is unresolved. The germline V and J ends were trimmed by 4 bases and 2 bases, with 6 bases remaining between them. Looked up from germline, CDR1 is SGHRS and CDR2 is YFSETQ. CDR3 length equals 12 residues.